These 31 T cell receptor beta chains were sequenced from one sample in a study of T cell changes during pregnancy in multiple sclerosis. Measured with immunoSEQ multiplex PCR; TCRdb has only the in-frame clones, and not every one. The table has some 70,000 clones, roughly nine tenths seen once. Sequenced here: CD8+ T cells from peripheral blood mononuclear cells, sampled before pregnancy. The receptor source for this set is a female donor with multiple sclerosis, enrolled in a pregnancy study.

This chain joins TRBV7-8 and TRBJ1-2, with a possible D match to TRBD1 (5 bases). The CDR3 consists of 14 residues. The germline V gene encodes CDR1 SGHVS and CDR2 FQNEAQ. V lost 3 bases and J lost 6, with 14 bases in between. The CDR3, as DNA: TGTGCCAGCAGCTTGGACACCAACTACCATGGCTACACCTTC. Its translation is CASSLDTNYHGYTF.

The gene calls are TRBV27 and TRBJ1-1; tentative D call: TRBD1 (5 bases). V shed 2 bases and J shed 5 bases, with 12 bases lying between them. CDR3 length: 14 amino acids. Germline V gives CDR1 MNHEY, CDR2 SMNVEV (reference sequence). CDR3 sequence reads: CASSLMGGSTEAFF. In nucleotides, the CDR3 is TGTGCCAGCAGTTTAATGGGGGGTTCGACTGAAGCTTTCTTT.

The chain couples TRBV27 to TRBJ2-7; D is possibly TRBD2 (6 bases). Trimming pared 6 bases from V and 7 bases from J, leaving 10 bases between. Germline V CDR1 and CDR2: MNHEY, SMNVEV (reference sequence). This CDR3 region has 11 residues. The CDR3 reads CASREAGEQYF. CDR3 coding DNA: TGTGCCAGCAGGGAGGCGGGAGAGCAGTACTTC.

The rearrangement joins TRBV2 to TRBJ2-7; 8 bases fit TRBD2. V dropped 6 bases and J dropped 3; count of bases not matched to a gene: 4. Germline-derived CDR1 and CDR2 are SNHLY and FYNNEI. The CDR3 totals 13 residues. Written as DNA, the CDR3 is TGTGCCAGCAGGCGGGGGGCGGGCTACGAGCAGTACTTC. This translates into CASRRGAGYEQYF.

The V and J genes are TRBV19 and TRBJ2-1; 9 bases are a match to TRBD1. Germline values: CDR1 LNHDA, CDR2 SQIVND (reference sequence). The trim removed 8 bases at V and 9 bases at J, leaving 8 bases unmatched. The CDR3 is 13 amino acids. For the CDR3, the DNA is TGTGCCAGTGCCCCGGGACAGGGCGGTGAGCAGTTCTTC. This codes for CASAPGQGGEQFF.

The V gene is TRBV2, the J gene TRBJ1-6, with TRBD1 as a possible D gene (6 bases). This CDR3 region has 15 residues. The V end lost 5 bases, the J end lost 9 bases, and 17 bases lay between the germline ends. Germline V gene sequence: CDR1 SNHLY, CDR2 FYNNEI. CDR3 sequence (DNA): TGTGCCAGCAGTACAGGGCCCGAGGGGAGTTCACCCCTCCACTTT. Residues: CASSTGPEGSSPLHF.

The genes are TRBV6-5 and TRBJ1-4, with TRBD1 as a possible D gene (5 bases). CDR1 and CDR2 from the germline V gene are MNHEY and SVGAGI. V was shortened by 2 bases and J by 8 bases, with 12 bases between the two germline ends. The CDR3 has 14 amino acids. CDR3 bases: TGTGCCAGCAGTTACGTCAGGGAGGGCGAAAAACTGTTTTTT. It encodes CASSYVREGEKLFF.

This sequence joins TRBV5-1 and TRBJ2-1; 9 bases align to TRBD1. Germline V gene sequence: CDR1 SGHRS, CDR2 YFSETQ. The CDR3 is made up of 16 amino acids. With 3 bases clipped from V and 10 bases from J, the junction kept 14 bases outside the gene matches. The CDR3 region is CASSSMPQGAVGEQFF. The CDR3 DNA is TGCGCCAGCAGCTCCATGCCACAGGGGGCCGTCGGGGAGCAGTTCTTC.

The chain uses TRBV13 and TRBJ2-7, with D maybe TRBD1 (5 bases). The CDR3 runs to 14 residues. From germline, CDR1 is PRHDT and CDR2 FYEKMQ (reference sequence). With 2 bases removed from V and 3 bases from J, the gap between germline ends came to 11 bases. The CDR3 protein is CASSLSQGLYEQYF. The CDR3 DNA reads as TGTGCCAGCAGCTTATCCCAGGGTCTCTACGAGCAGTACTTC. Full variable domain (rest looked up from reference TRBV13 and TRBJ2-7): AAGVIQSPRHLIKEKRETATLKCYPIPRHDTVYWYQQGPGQDPQFLISFYEKMQSDKGSIPDRFSAQQFSDYHSELNMSSLELGDSALYFCASSLSQGLYEQYFGPGTRLTVT.

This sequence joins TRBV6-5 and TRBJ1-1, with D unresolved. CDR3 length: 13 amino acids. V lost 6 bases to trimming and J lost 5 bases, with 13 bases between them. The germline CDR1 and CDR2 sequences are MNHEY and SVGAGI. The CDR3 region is CASSPDTRTEAFF. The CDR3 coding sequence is TGTGCCAGCAGCCCAGACACGCGAACTGAAGCTTTCTTT.

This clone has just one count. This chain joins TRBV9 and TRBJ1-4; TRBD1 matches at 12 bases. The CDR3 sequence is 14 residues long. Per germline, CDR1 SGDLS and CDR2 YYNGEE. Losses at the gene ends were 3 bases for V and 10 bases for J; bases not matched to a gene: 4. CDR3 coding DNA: TGTGCCAGCAGCGCAGGGACAGGGGGCGGAAAACTGTTTTTT. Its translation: CASSAGTGGGKLFF.

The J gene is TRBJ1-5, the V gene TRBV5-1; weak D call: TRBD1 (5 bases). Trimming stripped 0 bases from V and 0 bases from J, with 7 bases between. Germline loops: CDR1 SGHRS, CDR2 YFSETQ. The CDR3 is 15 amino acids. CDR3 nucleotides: TGCGCCAGCAGCTTGGGGGGCTATAGCAATCAGCCCCAGCATTTT. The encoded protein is CASSLGGYSNQPQHF.

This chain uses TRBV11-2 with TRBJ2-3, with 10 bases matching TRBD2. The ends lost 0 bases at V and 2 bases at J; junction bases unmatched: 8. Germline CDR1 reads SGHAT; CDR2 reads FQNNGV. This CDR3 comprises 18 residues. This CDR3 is CASSLESSGGRNTDTQYF. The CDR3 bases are TGTGCCAGCAGCTTAGAGTCTAGCGGGGGCCGAAACACAGATACGCAGTATTTT.

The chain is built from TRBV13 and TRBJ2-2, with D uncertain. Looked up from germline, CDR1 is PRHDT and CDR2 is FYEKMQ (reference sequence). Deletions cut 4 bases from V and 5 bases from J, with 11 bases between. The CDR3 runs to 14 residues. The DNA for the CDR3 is TGTGCCAGCAGCTCCCGACTTCGGACCGGGGAGCTGTTTTTT. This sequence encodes CASSSRLRTGELFF.

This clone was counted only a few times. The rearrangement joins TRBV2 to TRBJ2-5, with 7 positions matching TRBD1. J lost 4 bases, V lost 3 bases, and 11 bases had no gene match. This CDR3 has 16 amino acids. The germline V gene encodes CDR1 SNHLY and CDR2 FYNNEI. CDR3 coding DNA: TGTGCCAGCAGTGATTACAGGGGAAGGAGTGGAGAGACCCAGTACTTC. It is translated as CASSDYRGRSGETQYF.

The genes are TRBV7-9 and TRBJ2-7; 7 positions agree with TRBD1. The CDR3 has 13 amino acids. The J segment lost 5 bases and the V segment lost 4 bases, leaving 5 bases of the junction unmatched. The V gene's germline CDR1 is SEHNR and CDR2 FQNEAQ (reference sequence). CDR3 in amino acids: CASSWDSTNEQYF. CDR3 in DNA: TGTGCCAGCAGCTGGGACAGTACCAACGAGCAGTACTTC.

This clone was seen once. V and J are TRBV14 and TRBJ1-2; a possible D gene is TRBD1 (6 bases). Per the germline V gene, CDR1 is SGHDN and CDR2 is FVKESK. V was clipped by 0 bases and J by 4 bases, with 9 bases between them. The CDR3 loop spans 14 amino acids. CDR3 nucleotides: TGTGCCAGCAGCCAAGAGTGGGGGCTCTATGGCTACACCTTC. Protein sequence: CASSQEWGLYGYTF. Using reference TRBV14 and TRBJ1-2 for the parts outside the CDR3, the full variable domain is EAGVTQFPSHSVIEKGQTVTLRCDPISGHDNLYWYRRVMGKEIKFLLHFVKESKQDESGMPNNRFLAERTGGTYSTLKVQPAELEDSGVYFCASSQEWGLYGYTFGSGTRLTVV.

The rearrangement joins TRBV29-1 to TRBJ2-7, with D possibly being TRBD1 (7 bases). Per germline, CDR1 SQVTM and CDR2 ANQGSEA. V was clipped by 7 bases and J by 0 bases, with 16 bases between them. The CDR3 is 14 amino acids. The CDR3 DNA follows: TGCAGCGGGGGGGACAGCCTCACCTCCTACGAGCAGTACTTC. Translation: CSGGDSLTSYEQYF.

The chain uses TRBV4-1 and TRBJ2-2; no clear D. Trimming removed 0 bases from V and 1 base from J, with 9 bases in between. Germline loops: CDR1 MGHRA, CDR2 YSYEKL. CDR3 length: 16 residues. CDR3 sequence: CASSQDIRQNTGELFF. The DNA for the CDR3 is TGCGCCAGCAGCCAAGATATCAGACAGAACACCGGGGAGCTGTTTTTT.

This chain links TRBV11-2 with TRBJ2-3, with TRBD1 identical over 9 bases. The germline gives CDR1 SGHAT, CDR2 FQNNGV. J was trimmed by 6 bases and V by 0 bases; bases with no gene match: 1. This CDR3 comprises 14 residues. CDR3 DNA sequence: TGTGCCAGCAGCTTAGAACAGGGGGCGGATACGCAGTATTTT. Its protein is CASSLEQGADTQYF.

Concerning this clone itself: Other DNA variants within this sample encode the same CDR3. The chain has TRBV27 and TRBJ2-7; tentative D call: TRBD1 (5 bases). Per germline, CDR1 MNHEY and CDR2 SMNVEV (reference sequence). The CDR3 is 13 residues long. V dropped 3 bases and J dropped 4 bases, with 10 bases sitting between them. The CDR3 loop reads CASSFGQGYEQYF. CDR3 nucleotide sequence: TGTGCCAGCAGTTTTGGGCAGGGTTACGAGCAGTACTTC.

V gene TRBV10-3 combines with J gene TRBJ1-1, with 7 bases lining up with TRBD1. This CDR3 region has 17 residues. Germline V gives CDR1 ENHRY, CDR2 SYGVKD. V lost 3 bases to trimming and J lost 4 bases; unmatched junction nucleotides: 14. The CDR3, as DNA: TGTGCCATCAGTGACAGAAGACAGGGCCATGCGTCCACTGAAGCTTTCTTT. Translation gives CAISDRRQGHASTEAFF.

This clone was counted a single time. The CDR3 DNA sequence: TGTGCCAGCATGAGGGAGACTAATGAAAAACTGTTTTTT. Encoded protein: CASMRETNEKLFF. This chain links TRBV2 with TRBJ1-4; D is uncertain. This CDR3 comprises 13 residues. Per germline, CDR1 SNHLY and CDR2 FYNNEI. The ends were cut back, 7 bases at V and 2 bases at J, with 8 bases in the middle.

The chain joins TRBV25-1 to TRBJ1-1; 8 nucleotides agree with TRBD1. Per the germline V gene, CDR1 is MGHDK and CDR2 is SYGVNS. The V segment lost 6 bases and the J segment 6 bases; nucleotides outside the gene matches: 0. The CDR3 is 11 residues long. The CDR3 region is CASRTGAEAFF. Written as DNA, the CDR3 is TGTGCCAGCAGGACAGGGGCTGAAGCTTTCTTT.

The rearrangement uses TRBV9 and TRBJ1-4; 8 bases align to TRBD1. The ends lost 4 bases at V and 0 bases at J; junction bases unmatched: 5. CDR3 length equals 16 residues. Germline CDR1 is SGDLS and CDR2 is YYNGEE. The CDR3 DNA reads TGTGCCAGCAGCTCGGGACAGGCGGCAACTAATGAAAAACTGTTTTTT. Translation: CASSSGQAATNEKLFF. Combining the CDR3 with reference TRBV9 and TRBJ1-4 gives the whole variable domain DSGVTQTPKHLITATGQRVTLRCSPRSGDLSVYWYQQSLDQGLQFLIQYYNGEERAKGNILERFSAQQFPDLHSELNLSSLELGDSALYFCASSSGQAATNEKLFFGSGTQLSVL.

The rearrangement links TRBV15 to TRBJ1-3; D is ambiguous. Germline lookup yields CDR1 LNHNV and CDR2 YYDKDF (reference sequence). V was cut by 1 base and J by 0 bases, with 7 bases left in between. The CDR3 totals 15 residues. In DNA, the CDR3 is TGTGCCACCAGCAGAGTAGCGCTCTCTGGAAACACCATATATTTT. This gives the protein CATSRVALSGNTIYF.

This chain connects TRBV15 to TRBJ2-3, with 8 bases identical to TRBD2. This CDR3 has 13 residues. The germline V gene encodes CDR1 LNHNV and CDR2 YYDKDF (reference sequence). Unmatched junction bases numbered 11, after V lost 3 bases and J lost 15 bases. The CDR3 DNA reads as TGTGCCACCAGCAGCGGAAGCGGGGGCCGTCTTTATTTT. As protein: CATSSGSGGRLYF. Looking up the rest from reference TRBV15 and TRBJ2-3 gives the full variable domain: DAMVIQNPRYQVTQFGKPVTLSCSQTLNHNVMYWYQQKSSQAPKLLFHYYDKDFNNEADTPDNFQSRRPNTSFCFLDIRSPGLGDTAMYLCATSSGSGGRLYFGPGTRLTVL.

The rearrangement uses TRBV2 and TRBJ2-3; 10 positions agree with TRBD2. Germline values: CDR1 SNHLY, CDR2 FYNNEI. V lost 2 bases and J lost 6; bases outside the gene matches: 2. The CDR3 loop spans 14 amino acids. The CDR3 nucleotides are TGTGCCAGCAGTGAAACTAGCGGGGCGGATACGCAGTATTTT. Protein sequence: CASSETSGADTQYF.

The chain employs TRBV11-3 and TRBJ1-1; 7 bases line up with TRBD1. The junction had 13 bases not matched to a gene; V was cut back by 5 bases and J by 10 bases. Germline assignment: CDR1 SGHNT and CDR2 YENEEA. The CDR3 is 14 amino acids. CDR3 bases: TGTGCCAGCAGCCAACGACAGGGCCTTTTATCAGCTTTCTTT. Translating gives CASSQRQGLLSAFF.

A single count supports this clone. The CDR3 DNA reads TGTGCCAGCAGTCATGCCGGGACAGGGTATGGCTACACCTTC. Its translation is CASSHAGTGYGYTF. The genes are TRBV13 and TRBJ1-2; 9 positions match TRBD1. Trimming took 6 bases from V and 5 from J; bases not matched to a gene: 7. The CDR3 runs to 14 residues. Germline loops: CDR1 PRHDT, CDR2 FYEKMQ (reference sequence). Full variable domain (missing parts from reference TRBV13 and TRBJ1-2): AAGVIQSPRHLIKEKRETATLKCYPIPRHDTVYWYQQGPGQDPQFLISFYEKMQSDKGSIPDRFSAQQFSDYHSELNMSSLELGDSALYFCASSHAGTGYGYTFGSGTRLTVV.

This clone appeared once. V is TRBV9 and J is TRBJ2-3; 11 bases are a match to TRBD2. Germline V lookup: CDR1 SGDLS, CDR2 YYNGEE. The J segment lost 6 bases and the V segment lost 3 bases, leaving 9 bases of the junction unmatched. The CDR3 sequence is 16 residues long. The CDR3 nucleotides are TGTGCCAGCAGCGGGGTAGCGGGGGGGTCCACGGATACGCAGTATTTT. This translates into CASSGVAGGSTDTQYF.